Below, 24 T cell receptor beta chains from the same sample are listed, as sequenced in a study of shared T cell receptors in the human thymus. This table comes from immunoSEQ multiplex PCR, and its TCRdb copy is limited to in-frame clones, with some not included. The table has about 710,000 clones, approximately 87% seen once. These data are also associated with another study on human thymus T cells.

Specimen: thymocytes. The receptors were sampled from a boy under two years old with a congenital heart defect.

CDR3 bases: TGTGCCAGCAGTGAAGGTCAGGGGCGAGGGGAAAAACTGTTTTTT. Protein: CASSEGQGRGEKLFF. V usage is TRBV6-1 and J usage is TRBJ1-4, with a weak D call TRBD1 (6 bases). The V gene lost 1 base and the J gene lost 8 bases, with 14 bases spanning the gap. Germline V lookup: CDR1 MNHNS, CDR2 SASEGT. The CDR3 sequence is 15 residues long.

This chain joins TRBV14 and TRBJ1-1, with TRBD1 matching over 12 bases. After removal of 4 bases from V and 11 bases from J, the junction contained 8 bases not matched to a gene. Looked up from germline, CDR1 is SGHDN and CDR2 is FVKESK. The CDR3 contains 14 residues. The CDR3 DNA reads as TGTGCCAGCAGCCTTTCCGGGACAGGGGGCAAGGCTTTCTTT. This codes for CASSLSGTGGKAFF.

The V and J genes are TRBV4-3 and TRBJ1-4, with TRBD1 as a possible D gene (6 bases). Germline CDR1 LGHNA, CDR2 YSLEER. The CDR3 extends over 19 amino acids. Trimming removed 0 bases from V and 0 bases from J, with 17 bases in between. The CDR3 spells CASSQDPKGVTSTNEKLFF. In DNA, the CDR3 is TGCGCCAGCAGCCAAGACCCGAAGGGGGTTACCTCAACTAATGAAAAACTGTTTTTT.

This sequence joins TRBV4-1 and TRBJ2-7, with 10 bases that match TRBD2. Germline V gene sequence: CDR1 MGHRA, CDR2 YSYEKL. The CDR3 totals 15 residues. The J segment lost 10 bases and the V segment lost 0 bases, leaving 9 bases of the junction unmatched. CDR3 protein: CASSQDQGLAGAQYF. CDR3 nucleotides: TGCGCCAGCAGCCAAGATCAAGGGCTAGCGGGAGCACAGTACTTC.

The chain employs TRBV14 and TRBJ2-3; possibly TRBD1 for D (5 bases). This CDR3 has 17 amino acids. Trimming took 0 bases from V and 5 from J, leaving 18 bases between them. The germline V gene has CDR1 SGHDN and CDR2 FVKESK. The CDR3 reads CASSQDFGVRAVDTQYF. The DNA for the CDR3 is TGTGCCAGCAGCCAAGATTTTGGTGTCAGGGCGGTAGATACGCAGTATTTT.

This chain links TRBV7-2 with TRBJ2-3; TRBD2 agrees at 9 bases. The germline V gene has CDR1 SGHTA and CDR2 FQGNSA. Trimming took 1 base from V and 7 from J; bases not matched to a gene: 9. This CDR3 has 16 amino acids. CDR3 residues: CASSLVRAGGPYTQYF. The CDR3 region has the DNA TGTGCCAGCAGCTTAGTGCGTGCGGGAGGGCCTTATACGCAGTATTTT.

This rearrangement joins TRBV28 to TRBJ2-1; TRBD1 matches 10 bases. Germline V gives CDR1 MDHEN, CDR2 SYDVKM. J was trimmed by 7 bases and V by 11 bases; bases with no gene match: 8. CDR3 length: 13 residues. The CDR3 sequence: CALKTGGGNEQFF. The CDR3 coding sequence is TGTGCCCTTAAGACAGGGGGCGGGAATGAGCAGTTCTTC.

This clone was found once. The chain employs TRBV28 and TRBJ1-6; D gene uncertain. The V end lost 2 bases, the J end lost 7 bases, and 12 bases lay between the germline ends. Germline V gives CDR1 MDHEN, CDR2 SYDVKM. The CDR3 contains 15 residues. CDR3: CASSLRGVLNSPLHF. CDR3 in DNA: TGTGCCAGCAGTTTACGCGGGGTCTTAAATTCACCCCTCCACTTT.

V is TRBV10-3 and J is TRBJ2-5, with D possibly TRBD2 on 5 matching bases. V was shortened by 4 bases and J by 5 bases, with 14 bases between the two germline ends. Germline assignment: CDR1 ENHRY and CDR2 SYGVKD. The CDR3 spans 14 residues. The CDR3 region has the DNA TGTGCCATCAGTGCGGGCAGGACTGGGGAGACCCAGTACTTC. Translated, it gives CAISAGRTGETQYF.

This clone was counted only a few times. The rearrangement links TRBV5-1 to TRBJ1-1; TRBD1 matches at 7 bases. CDR3 length: 14 amino acids. The germline CDR1 and CDR2 sequences are SGHRS and YFSETQ. With V trimmed by 2 bases and J by 6 bases, 7 bases remained unmatched. The chain's CDR3 is CASSFPQGSAEAFF. For the CDR3, the DNA is TGCGCCAGCAGCTTCCCACAGGGGAGCGCTGAAGCTTTCTTT.

This rearrangement joins TRBV28 to TRBJ1-2; D is perhaps TRBD1 (5 bases). The CDR3 is 14 amino acids. The V and J ends lost 6 bases and 4 bases respectively, with 15 bases between them. CDR1 and CDR2 from the germline V gene are MDHEN and SYDVKM. The CDR3 bases are TGTGCCAGCAGCCGCTGGGGCGGTAGCTATGGCTACACCTTC. Its translation is CASSRWGGSYGYTF.

Only a few counts were recorded for this clone. V usage is TRBV7-9 and J usage is TRBJ2-7; 7 bases align to TRBD1. There are 11 residues in the CDR3. CDR1 SEHNR and CDR2 FQNEAQ come from the germline V gene (reference sequence). V lost 7 bases and J lost 6; bases outside the gene matches: 3. The DNA of the CDR3 is TGTGCCAGCACTTCAGGGGGCGAGCAGTACTTC. It codes for CASTSGGEQYF.

The chain has TRBV5-5 and TRBJ2-7, with TRBD1 identical over 10 bases. The CDR3 has 16 residues. The germline V gene encodes CDR1 SGHKS and CDR2 YYEKEE (reference sequence). V shed 0 bases and J 4 bases; nucleotides not matched to a gene: 7. The CDR3 region is CASSLEFRQGAYEQYF. Written as DNA, the CDR3 is TGTGCCAGCAGCTTGGAGTTCCGACAGGGGGCATACGAGCAGTACTTC.

The V and J genes are TRBV4-2 and TRBJ2-5; 11 bases are a match to TRBD2. J lost 3 bases, V lost 0 bases, and 18 bases had no gene match. This CDR3 region has 21 residues. Germline V gene sequence: CDR1 LGHNA, CDR2 YNFKEQ. CDR3 amino acids: CASSQDRTSGRADDREETQYF. The CDR3 region has the DNA TGTGCCAGCAGCCAAGATAGGACTAGCGGGCGGGCGGATGATCGCGAAGAGACCCAGTACTTC.

The J gene is TRBJ1-4, the V gene TRBV4-1, with D maybe TRBD1 (5 bases). V shed 1 base and J shed 7 bases, with 10 bases lying between them. The CDR3 consists of 14 residues. CDR1 and CDR2 (germline): MGHRA, YSYEKL. DNA for the CDR3: TGCGCCAGCAGCCAAGGGCGGGACGGTGAAAAACTGTTTTTT. Its translation is CASSQGRDGEKLFF.

This clone was detected only once. As DNA, the CDR3 is TGTGCCTACCGGACTAGCGGGAGTGCAACGGGCTACGAGCAGTACTTC. Protein sequence: CAYRTSGSATGYEQYF. V and J are TRBV30 and TRBJ2-7; 13 nucleotides agree with TRBD2. V was clipped by 7 bases and J by 3 bases; unmatched bases: 12. The CDR3 contains 16 residues. From germline, CDR1 is GTSNPN and CDR2 SVGIG (reference sequence). The whole variable domain, remainder taken from reference TRBV30 and TRBJ2-7, is SQTIHQWPATLVQPVGSPLSLECTVEGTSNPNLYWYRQAAGRGLQLLFYSVGIGQISSEVPQNLSASRPQDRQFILSSKKLLLSDSGFYLCAYRTSGSATGYEQYFGPGTRLTVT.

The chain has TRBV4-1 and TRBJ1-3; 11 bases map to TRBD1. Trimming removed 4 bases from V and 0 bases from J; junction bases left unmatched: 8. Germline assignment: CDR1 MGHRA and CDR2 YSYEKL. The CDR3 is 18 residues long. Here the CDR3 DNA reads TGCGCCAGCAGCCTGTACGGGGACAGGGGGGACTCTGGAAACACCATATATTTT. This gives the protein CASSLYGDRGDSGNTIYF.

This chain joins TRBV2 and TRBJ2-7; TRBD2 is a possible D gene (6 bases). CDR1 is SNHLY, CDR2 FYNNEI, per germline. V was trimmed by 8 bases and J by 0 bases, leaving 20 bases between them. The length of the CDR3 is 16 residues. The CDR3 spells CASQGGIIKTSYEQYF. The DNA for the CDR3 is TGTGCCAGCCAGGGAGGAATAATTAAGACCTCCTACGAGCAGTACTTC.

CDR3: CASSLLGGRAVNNEQFF. CDR3 DNA: TGCGCCAGCAGCTTGCTCGGCGGGAGGGCCGTTAACAATGAGCAGTTCTTC. V is TRBV5-1 and J is TRBJ2-1, with 9 nucleotides matching TRBD2. This CDR3 comprises 17 residues. Trimming took 1 base from V and 5 from J; bases not matched to a gene: 10. Germline CDR1 is SGHRS and CDR2 is YFSETQ.

V and J are TRBV28 and TRBJ1-1; D is uncertain. Germline CDR1 MDHEN, CDR2 SYDVKM. CDR3 length equals 12 residues. The V gene lost 6 bases and the J gene lost 3 bases, with 8 bases spanning the gap. CDR3 sequence reads: CASSRPDTEAFF. The CDR3 coding sequence is TGTGCCAGCAGCCGTCCGGACACTGAAGCTTTCTTT.

The chain is built from TRBV9 and TRBJ1-5; possibly TRBD1 for D (5 bases). Germline CDR1 SGDLS, CDR2 YYNGEE. V lost 4 bases and J lost 6, with 17 bases in between. The CDR3 has 15 residues. CDR3 DNA sequence: TGTGCCAGCAGCCCCTCGGCGGGGGTAACTCAGCCCCAGCATTTT. Translated, it gives CASSPSAGVTQPQHF.

V is TRBV14 and J is TRBJ2-3, with 7 bases aligning to TRBD2. CDR1 is SGHDN, CDR2 FVKESK, per germline. The CDR3 consists of 16 residues. The J segment lost 5 bases and the V segment lost 7 bases, leaving 15 bases of the junction unmatched. CDR3 nucleotides: TGTGCCAGCATGGGAGCGGGACCCCAGGTTTTAGATACGCAGTATTTT. Translated, it gives CASMGAGPQVLDTQYF. Looking up the rest from reference TRBV14 and TRBJ2-3 gives the full variable domain: EAGVTQFPSHSVIEKGQTVTLRCDPISGHDNLYWYRRVMGKEIKFLLHFVKESKQDESGMPNNRFLAERTGGTYSTLKVQPAELEDSGVYFCASMGAGPQVLDTQYFGPGTRLTVL.

This chain links TRBV18 with TRBJ1-2; TRBD1 aligns across 8 bases. CDR3 length: 16 residues. Germline V CDR1 and CDR2: KGHSH, LQKENI. After removal of 0 bases from V and 9 bases from J, the junction contained 12 bases not matched to a gene. The CDR3 is CASSPPRELTGESYTF. In DNA form, the CDR3 reads TGTGCCAGCTCACCACCGAGGGAATTGACAGGGGAAAGCTACACCTTC.

In its sample, this clone was seen once. The chain couples TRBV29-1 to TRBJ1-2, with D possibly matching TRBD1 (5 bases). There are 14 residues in the CDR3. The V end was cut by 4 bases, the J end by 0 bases, with 12 bases between. Looked up from germline, CDR1 is SQVTM and CDR2 is ANQGSEA. This chain's CDR3 is CSVGLGRPNYGYTF. The DNA for the CDR3 is TGCAGCGTTGGTTTGGGGCGGCCTAACTATGGCTACACCTTC.